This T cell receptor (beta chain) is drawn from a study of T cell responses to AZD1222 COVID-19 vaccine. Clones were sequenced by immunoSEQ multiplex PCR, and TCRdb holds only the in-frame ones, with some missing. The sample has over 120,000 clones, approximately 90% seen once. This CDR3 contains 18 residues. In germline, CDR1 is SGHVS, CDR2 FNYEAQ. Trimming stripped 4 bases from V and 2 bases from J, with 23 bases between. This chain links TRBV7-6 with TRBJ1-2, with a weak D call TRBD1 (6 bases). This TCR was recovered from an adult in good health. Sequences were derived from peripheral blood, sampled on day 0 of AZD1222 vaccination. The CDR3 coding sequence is TGTGCCAGCAGCTCCCTAAAACTTAGAAGGGGGACAAACTATGGCTACACCTTC. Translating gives CASSSLKLRRGTNYGYTF.